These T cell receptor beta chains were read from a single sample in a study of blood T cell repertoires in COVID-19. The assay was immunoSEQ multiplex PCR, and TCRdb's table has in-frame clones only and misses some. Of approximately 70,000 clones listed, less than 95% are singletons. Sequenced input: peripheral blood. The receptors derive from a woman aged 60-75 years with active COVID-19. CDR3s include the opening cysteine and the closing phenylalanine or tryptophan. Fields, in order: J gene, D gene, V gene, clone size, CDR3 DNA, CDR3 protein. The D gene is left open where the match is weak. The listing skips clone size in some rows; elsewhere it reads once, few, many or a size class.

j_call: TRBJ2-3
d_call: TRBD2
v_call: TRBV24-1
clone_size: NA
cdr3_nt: TGTGCCACCAGTGAAGGACTAGCGGCTAGCACAGATACGCAGTATTTT
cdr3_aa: CATSEGLAASTDTQYF

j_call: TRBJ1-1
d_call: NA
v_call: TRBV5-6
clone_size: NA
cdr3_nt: TGTGCCAGCAGCCATGGAGGGGACGGGTCGACTTTCTTT
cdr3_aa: CASSHGGDGSTFF

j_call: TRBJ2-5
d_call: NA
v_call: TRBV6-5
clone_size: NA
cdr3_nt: TGTGCCAGCAGCTGGGGGCGGGTAGAGACCCAGTACTTC
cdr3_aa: CASSWGRVETQYF

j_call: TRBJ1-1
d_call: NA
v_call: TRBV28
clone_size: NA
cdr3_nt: TGTGCCAGCAGTTTATTTCCCATGAACACTGAAGCTTTCTTT
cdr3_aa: CASSLFPMNTEAFF

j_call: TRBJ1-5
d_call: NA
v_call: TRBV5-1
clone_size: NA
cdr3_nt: TGCGCCAGCAGCTTGGCCACGGTGCGTCAGCCCCAGCATTTT
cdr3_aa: CASSLATVRQPQHF

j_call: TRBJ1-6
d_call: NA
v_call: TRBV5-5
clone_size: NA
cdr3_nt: TGTGCCAGCAGCCCCTCGACAGGACATAATTCACCCCTCCACTTT
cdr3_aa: CASSPSTGHNSPLHF

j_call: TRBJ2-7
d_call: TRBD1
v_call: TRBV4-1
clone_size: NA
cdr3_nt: TGCGCCAGCAGCCAATCGGACAGGGGGCAATACGAGCAGTACTTC
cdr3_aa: CASSQSDRGQYEQYF

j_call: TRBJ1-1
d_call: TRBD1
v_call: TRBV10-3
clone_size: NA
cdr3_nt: TGTGCCACCGAGACAGGGGTGAACACTGAAGCTTTCTTT
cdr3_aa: CATETGVNTEAFF

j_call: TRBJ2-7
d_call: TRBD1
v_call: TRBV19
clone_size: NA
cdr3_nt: TGTGCCAGTAGTACCTCGGGACAGGGTATCTACGAGCAGTACTTC
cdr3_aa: CASSTSGQGIYEQYF

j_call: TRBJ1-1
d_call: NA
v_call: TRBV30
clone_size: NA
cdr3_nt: TGTGCCTGGAGTGTACTGGAGACGGCTTTCTTT
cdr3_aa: CAWSVLETAFF

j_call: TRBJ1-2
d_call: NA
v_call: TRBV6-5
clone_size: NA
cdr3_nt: TGTGCCAGCTGTTCAGGAGGGGGGGTCTATGGCTACACCTTC
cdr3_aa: CASCSGGGVYGYTF

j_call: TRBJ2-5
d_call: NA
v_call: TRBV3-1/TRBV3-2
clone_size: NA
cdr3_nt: TGTGCCAGCAGCCAAGTCGGGGGTGGAGAGACCCAGTACTTC
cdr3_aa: CASSQVGGGETQYF

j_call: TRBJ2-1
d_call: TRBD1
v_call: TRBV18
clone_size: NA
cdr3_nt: TGTGCCAGCTCACCACCGGGACAGGGGAGCAATGAGCAGTTCTTC
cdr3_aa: CASSPPGQGSNEQFF

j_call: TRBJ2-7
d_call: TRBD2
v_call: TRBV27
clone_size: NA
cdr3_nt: TGTGCCAGCAGTTCAAGGACTAGCGGGATTCGTGGGATCTACGAGCAGTACTTC
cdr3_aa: CASSSRTSGIRGIYEQYF

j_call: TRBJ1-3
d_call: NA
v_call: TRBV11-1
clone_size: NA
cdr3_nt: TGTGCCAGCAGCCCGACATCCATGCCGGGAAACACCATATATTTT
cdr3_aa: CASSPTSMPGNTIYF

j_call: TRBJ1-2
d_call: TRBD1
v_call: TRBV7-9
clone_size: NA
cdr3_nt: TGTGCCAGCAGCCCGGAAGGAACAGGGGGGAACTATGGCTACACCTTC
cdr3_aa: CASSPEGTGGNYGYTF

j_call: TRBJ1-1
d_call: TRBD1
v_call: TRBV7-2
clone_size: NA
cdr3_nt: TGTGCCAGCAGCCTGCAGGGGGCAGGGTACCGCCAAGAAGCTTTCTTT
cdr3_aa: CASSLQGAGYRQEAFF

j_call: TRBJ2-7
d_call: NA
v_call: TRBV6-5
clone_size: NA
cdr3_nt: TGTGCCAGCAGTTACAGGGGGAATGCCTACGAGCAGTACTTC
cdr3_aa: CASSYRGNAYEQYF

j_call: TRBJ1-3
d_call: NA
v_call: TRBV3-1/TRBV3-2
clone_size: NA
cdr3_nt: TGTGCCAGCAGCCTGGCGGCTGGATCTGGAAACACCATATATTTT
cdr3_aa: CASSLAAGSGNTIYF

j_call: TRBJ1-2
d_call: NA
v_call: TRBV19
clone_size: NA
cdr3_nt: TGTGCCAGTAGGGACAGTACCAACTATGGCTACACCTTC
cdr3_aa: CASRDSTNYGYTF

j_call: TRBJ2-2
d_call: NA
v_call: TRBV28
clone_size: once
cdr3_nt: TGTGCCAGCAGCCCGAGAGTGGGGGGCACCGGGGAGCTGTTTTTT
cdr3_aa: CASSPRVGGTGELFF

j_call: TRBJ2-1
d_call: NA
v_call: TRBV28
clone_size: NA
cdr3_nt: TGTGCCAGCAGTTCTAGGAATGAGCAGTTCTTC
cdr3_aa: CASSSRNEQFF

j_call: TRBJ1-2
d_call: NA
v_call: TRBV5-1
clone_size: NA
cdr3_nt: TGCGCCAGCAGCCTGGCGCGAGACTACACCTTC
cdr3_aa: CASSLARDYTF

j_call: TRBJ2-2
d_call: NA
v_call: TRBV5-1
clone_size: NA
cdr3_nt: TGCGCCAGCAGCCCCCAGGGACACCGAGGCACCGGGGAGCTGTTTTTT
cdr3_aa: CASSPQGHRGTGELFF

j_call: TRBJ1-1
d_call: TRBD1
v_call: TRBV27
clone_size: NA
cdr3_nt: TGTGCCAGCAGTCGAACAGGGGGCTATGGTCCCACTGAAGCTTTCTTT
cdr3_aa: CASSRTGGYGPTEAFF

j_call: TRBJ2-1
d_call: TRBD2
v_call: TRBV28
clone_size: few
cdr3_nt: TGTGCCAGCAGTTTTCGAGTCGGCGGGAGGGGAGAGCAGTTCTTC
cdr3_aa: CASSFRVGGRGEQFF

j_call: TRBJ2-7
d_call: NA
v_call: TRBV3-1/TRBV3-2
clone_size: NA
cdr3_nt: TGTGCCAGCAGCCAGCGGACAGTTAACGGCGAGCAGTACTTC
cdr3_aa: CASSQRTVNGEQYF

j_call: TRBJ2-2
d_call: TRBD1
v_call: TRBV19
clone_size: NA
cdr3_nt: TGTGCCAGCCGAACCGGACAGGGAGAGAAGGCCGGGGAGCTGTTTTTT
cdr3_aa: CASRTGQGEKAGELFF